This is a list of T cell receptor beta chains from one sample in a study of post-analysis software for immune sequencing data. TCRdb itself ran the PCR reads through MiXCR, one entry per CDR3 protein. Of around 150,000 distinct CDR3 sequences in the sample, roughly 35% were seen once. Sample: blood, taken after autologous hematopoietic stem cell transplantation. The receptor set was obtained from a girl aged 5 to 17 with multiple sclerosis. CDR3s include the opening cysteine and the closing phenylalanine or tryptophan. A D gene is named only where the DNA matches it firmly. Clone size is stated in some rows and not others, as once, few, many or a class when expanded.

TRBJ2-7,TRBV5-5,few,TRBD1,TGTGCCAGCAGCTCGGGACAGGTATTTTACGAGCAGTACTTC,CASSSGQVFYEQYF
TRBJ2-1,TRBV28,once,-,TGTGCCAGCAGTTTACAACCCGGGTGGAGGGAGTGGAACAATGAGCAGTTCTTC,CASSLQPGWREWNNEQFF
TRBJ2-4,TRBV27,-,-,TGTGCCAGCAGTTTAGGAGGTGGCGGAGAGCAGTACTTC,CASSLGGGGEQYF
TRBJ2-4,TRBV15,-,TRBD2,TGTGCCACCAGCACTATAGCGGGAGAGAGTCAGTACTTC,CATSTIAGESQYF
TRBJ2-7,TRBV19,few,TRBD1,TGTGCCAGTAGCCGGGACAGGGGCTACGAGCAGTACTTC,CASSRDRGYEQYF
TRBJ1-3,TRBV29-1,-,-,TGCAGCGTTGATTCAGGGCCTGGAAACACCATATATTTT,CSVDSGPGNTIYF
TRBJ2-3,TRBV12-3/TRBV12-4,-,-,TGTGCCAGCAGTTTTGGGAGTTGGTTAGCGCCGGCAGATACGCAGTATTTT,CASSFGSWLAPADTQYF
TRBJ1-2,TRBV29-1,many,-,TGCAGCGCCGGGACGGGTAACTATGGCTACACCTTC,CSAGTGNYGYTF
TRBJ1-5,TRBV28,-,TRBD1,TGTGCCAGCAGACTAAACGACAGGGCTGGCAATCAGCCCCAGCATTTT,CASRLNDRAGNQPQHF
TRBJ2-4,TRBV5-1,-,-,TGCGCCAGCAGCCACTCCTCAGGGGCCTTAGCCAAAAACATTCAGTACTTC,CASSHSSGALAKNIQYF
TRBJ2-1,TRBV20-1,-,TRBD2,TGCAGTGCTAGGAAGACTAGCGGGAGAGGCGATGAGCAGTTCTTC,CSARKTSGRGDEQFF
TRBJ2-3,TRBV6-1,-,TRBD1,TGTGCCAGCAGGACAGGGACGAGCACAGATACGCAGTATTTT,CASRTGTSTDTQYF
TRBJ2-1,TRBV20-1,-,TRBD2,TGCAGTGCTAGTTCCCTAGCGGGAGGTCCCTATGAGCAGTTCTTC,CSASSLAGGPYEQFF
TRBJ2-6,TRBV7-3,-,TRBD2,TGTGCCAGCAGCTTATCACTAGCGGGAGCACGTGGGGCCAACGTCCTGACTTTC,CASSLSLAGARGANVLTF
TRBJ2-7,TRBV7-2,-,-,TGTGCCAGCAGCCAAGCCCCAGGGGGAGGCGAGCAGTACTTC,CASSQAPGGGEQYF
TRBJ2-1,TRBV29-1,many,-,TGCAGCGTCAGTTTTTGGGGGGAGGTGAGGCTGGACAATGAGCAGTTCTTC,CSVSFWGEVRLDNEQFF
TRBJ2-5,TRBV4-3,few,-,TGCGCCAGCAGCCAAGGCCTGGCAGTCGGAGAGACCCAGTACTTC,CASSQGLAVGETQYF